This T cell receptor (beta chain) was identified during a study of blood T cells in healthy people across ages. Sample-barcoded 5' priming and a J-beta primer mix drove a second PCR of about 6 to 12 cycles. Every molecule of cDNA carried a tag from a template-switch adaptor with 12 random nucleotides. One entry per CDR3 protein results from TCRdb running MiXCR on the 5' RACE reads. This table holds roughly 2 million distinct CDR3 sequences, around half found once. Germline V gene data show CDR1 as MNHEY and CDR2 as SMNVEV (reference sequence). CDR3 size: 14 residues. The J segment lost 5 bases and the V segment lost 6 bases, leaving 9 bases of the junction unmatched.

This sequence originates from a middle-aged woman in good health. The source material was blood. The chain couples TRBV27 to TRBJ2-5; TRBD1 matches at 7 bases. CDR3 sequence (DNA): TGTGCCAGCAGACTACAGGGGTCATCGGAGACCCAGTACTTC. Protein sequence: CASRLQGSSETQYF.